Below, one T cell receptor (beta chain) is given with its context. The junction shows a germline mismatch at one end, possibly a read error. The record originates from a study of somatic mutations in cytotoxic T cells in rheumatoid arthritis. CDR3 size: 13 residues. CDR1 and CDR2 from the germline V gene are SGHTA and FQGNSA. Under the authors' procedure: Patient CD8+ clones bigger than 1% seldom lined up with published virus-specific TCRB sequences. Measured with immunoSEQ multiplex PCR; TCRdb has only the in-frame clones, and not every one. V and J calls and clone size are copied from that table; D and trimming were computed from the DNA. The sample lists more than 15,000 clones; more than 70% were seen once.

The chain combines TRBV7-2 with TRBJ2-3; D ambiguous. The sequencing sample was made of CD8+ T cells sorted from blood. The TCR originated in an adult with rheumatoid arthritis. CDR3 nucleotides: TGTGCCAGCAGCTTAGATAGCACCGATACGCAGTATTTT. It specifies CASSLDSTDTQYF.